Listed below are T cell receptor beta chains from one sample, sequenced in a study of CD8+ T cells in alopecia areata. Clones were sequenced by immunoSEQ multiplex PCR, and TCRdb holds only the in-frame ones, with some missing. The sample includes roughly 140,000 clones, approximately 53% of them seen just once. This specimen consisted of CD8+ T cells sorted from blood, obtained at week 0. These receptors all come from a human donor with alopecia areata. The CDR3 runs from the conserved cysteine through the conserved F or W. D genes are given only for firm matches. Size values are once, few and many counts, or a class for expanded clones, and some rows have none.

size: -
V: TRBV30
D: -
J: TRBJ2-7
CDR3: CAWSVLRKDEQYF
DNA: TGTGCCTGGAGTGTACTAAGGAAGGACGAGCAGTACTTC

size: -
V: TRBV2
D: -
J: TRBJ2-7
CDR3: CASATYEQYF
DNA: TGTGCCAGCGCGACCTACGAGCAGTACTTC

size: -
V: TRBV29-1
D: TRBD2
J: TRBJ2-3
CDR3: CSVEGGTDTQYF
DNA: TGCAGCGTTGAGGGGGGGACAGATACGCAGTATTTT

size: few
V: TRBV13
D: TRBD2
J: TRBJ2-7
CDR3: CASSLAGGLYEQYF
DNA: TGTGCCAGCAGCTTGGCGGGGGGGCTCTACGAGCAGTACTTC

size: few
V: TRBV5-6
D: -
J: TRBJ1-2
CDR3: CASSFSRRGYTF
DNA: TGTGCCAGCAGCTTCAGCCGAAGGGGCTACACCTTC

size: many
V: TRBV5-1
D: -
J: TRBJ2-2
CDR3: CASSYSRGSGELFF
DNA: TGCGCCAGCAGCTACTCTCGGGGGTCCGGGGAGCTGTTTTTT

size: -
V: TRBV9
D: TRBD1
J: TRBJ1-1
CDR3: CASSGTGGVLNTEAFF
DNA: TGTGCCAGCAGCGGTACAGGGGGCGTATTAAACACTGAAGCTTTCTTT

size: -
V: TRBV30
D: -
J: TRBJ2-6
CDR3: CAWGDGSSGANVLTF
DNA: TGTGCCTGGGGGGACGGAAGCTCTGGGGCCAACGTCCTGACTTTC

size: -
V: TRBV7-4
D: -
J: TRBJ2-6
CDR3: CASSLTRGDRISGANVLTF
DNA: TGTGCCAGCAGCTTAACAAGGGGCGACAGGATCTCTGGGGCCAACGTCCTGACTTTC

size: -
V: TRBV6-1
D: -
J: TRBJ2-7
CDR3: CASSDTYEQYF
DNA: TGTGCCAGCAGTGATACGTACGAGCAGTACTTC

size: -
V: TRBV19
D: -
J: TRBJ2-7
CDR3: CASSYREGAHEQYF
DNA: TGTGCCAGTAGTTACCGGGAGGGGGCTCACGAGCAGTACTTC

size: -
V: TRBV29-1
D: -
J: TRBJ2-7
CDR3: CSVVTSYEQYF
DNA: TGCAGCGTTGTTACTTCTTACGAGCAGTACTTC

size: few
V: TRBV29-1
D: TRBD1
J: TRBJ1-1
CDR3: CSVRQGEGEAFF
DNA: TGCAGCGTCCGACAGGGGGAGGGTGAAGCTTTCTTT

size: -
V: TRBV13
D: TRBD1
J: TRBJ2-3
CDR3: CASSLEAGGADTQYF
DNA: TGTGCCAGCAGCTTAGAGGCAGGGGGTGCAGATACGCAGTATTTT

size: -
V: TRBV29-1
D: -
J: TRBJ1-2
CDR3: CSVEEFKPRGYTF
DNA: TGCAGCGTTGAAGAGTTTAAACCACGGGGCTACACCTTC

size: -
V: TRBV4-2
D: -
J: TRBJ1-5
CDR3: CASSQDQGPNQPQHF
DNA: TGTGCCAGCAGCCAAGATCAAGGGCCCAATCAGCCCCAGCATTTT

size: -
V: TRBV12-5
D: -
J: TRBJ1-5
CDR3: CASGASEWSNQPQHF
DNA: TGTGCTAGTGGTGCCTCGGAATGGAGCAATCAGCCCCAGCATTTT

size: -
V: TRBV10-3
D: -
J: TRBJ1-1
CDR3: CAISERDSTEEAFF
DNA: TGTGCCATCAGTGAAAGGGACTCAACTGAGGAAGCTTTCTTT

size: -
V: TRBV27
D: -
J: TRBJ2-1
CDR3: CASSFAGRDEQFF
DNA: TGTGCCAGCAGTTTTGCGGGTAGGGATGAGCAGTTCTTC

size: -
V: TRBV7-9
D: -
J: TRBJ1-5
CDR3: CASSLGQTNQPQHF
DNA: TGTGCCAGCAGCTTAGGACAGACCAATCAGCCCCAGCATTTT

size: -
V: TRBV5-6
D: -
J: TRBJ2-1
CDR3: CASSLGPYNEQFF
DNA: TGTGCCAGCAGCTTGGGCCCCTACAATGAGCAGTTCTTC

size: few
V: TRBV29-1
D: -
J: TRBJ2-7
CDR3: CSVEMGGPYEQYF
DNA: TGCAGCGTTGAAATGGGGGGGCCTTACGAGCAGTACTTC

size: -
V: TRBV13
D: TRBD1
J: TRBJ2-6
CDR3: CASSQGTEIPGANVLTF
DNA: TGTGCCAGCAGTCAAGGGACAGAAATTCCTGGGGCCAACGTCCTGACTTTC

size: -
V: TRBV6-5
D: -
J: TRBJ1-2
CDR3: CASTGGYGYTF
DNA: TGTGCCAGCACCGGGGGCTATGGCTACACCTTC

size: -
V: TRBV10-3
D: TRBD1
J: TRBJ1-2
CDR3: CAISEGTGVFGYTF
DNA: TGTGCCATCAGTGAGGGGACAGGGGTATTTGGCTACACCTTC

size: -
V: TRBV15
D: -
J: TRBJ2-3
CDR3: CATSRESHTDTQYF
DNA: TGTGCCACCAGCAGAGAGAGCCACACAGATACGCAGTATTTT

size: few
V: TRBV30
D: -
J: TRBJ2-6
CDR3: CAWKHLGDSGANVLTF
DNA: TGTGCCTGGAAACACTTGGGGGACTCTGGGGCCAACGTCCTGACTTTC

size: -
V: TRBV29-1
D: TRBD1
J: TRBJ1-3
CDR3: CSALGQSSGNTIYF
DNA: TGCAGCGCCCTGGGACAGAGCTCTGGAAACACCATATATTTT

size: -
V: TRBV5-1
D: -
J: TRBJ1-6
CDR3: CASSLDPRQANSPLHF
DNA: TGCGCCAGCAGCCTAGACCCAAGACAGGCCAATTCACCCCTCCACTTT

size: -
V: TRBV29-1
D: TRBD2
J: TRBJ2-1
CDR3: CSVDVSGGRSTYNEQFF
DNA: TGCAGCGTTGACGTTAGCGGGGGTAGGAGCACCTACAATGAGCAGTTCTTC

size: -
V: TRBV4-3
D: -
J: TRBJ1-4
CDR3: CASSQDRGGIEKLFF
DNA: TGCGCCAGCAGCCAAGATCGTGGAGGGATCGAAAAACTGTTTTTT

size: -
V: TRBV13
D: -
J: TRBJ1-2
CDR3: CASSWDLGGYTF
DNA: TGTGCCAGCAGCTGGGACCTAGGAGGCTACACCTTC

size: -
V: TRBV18
D: -
J: TRBJ1-2
CDR3: CASSPDQASLNYGYTF
DNA: TGTGCCAGCTCACCAGATCAGGCTTCCCTGAACTATGGCTACACCTTC

size: -
V: TRBV30
D: TRBD1
J: TRBJ1-2
CDR3: CAWSYDRGGYTF
DNA: TGTGCCTGGAGTTACGACAGGGGGGGCTACACCTTC

size: -
V: TRBV29-1
D: -
J: TRBJ2-1
CDR3: CSVGRNNEQFF
DNA: TGCAGCGTTGGCAGGAACAATGAGCAGTTCTTC

size: -
V: TRBV14
D: -
J: TRBJ1-2
CDR3: CASSQMSPGARLNYGYTF
DNA: TGTGCCAGCAGCCAAATGTCTCCGGGGGCCCGCCTAAACTATGGCTACACCTTC

size: -
V: TRBV19
D: TRBD1
J: TRBJ1-5
CDR3: CATTGTASNQPQHF
DNA: TGTGCCACCACAGGGACAGCTAGCAATCAGCCCCAGCATTTT

size: -
V: TRBV20-1
D: -
J: TRBJ1-1
CDR3: CSAFWGSEAFF
DNA: TGCAGTGCCTTTTGGGGGTCTGAAGCTTTCTTT

size: -
V: TRBV19
D: TRBD1
J: TRBJ1-5
CDR3: CASGQGYQPQHF
DNA: TGTGCCAGCGGACAGGGGTATCAGCCCCAGCATTTT

size: -
V: TRBV10-1
D: TRBD1
J: TRBJ2-4
CDR3: CASSEGTVGNIQYF
DNA: TGCGCCAGCAGTGAAGGGACAGTCGGGAACATTCAGTACTTC

size: -
V: TRBV29-1
D: -
J: TRBJ2-1
CDR3: CSVLDPRRGEQFF
DNA: TGCAGCGTTCTAGACCCACGAAGAGGTGAGCAGTTCTTC